These 17 T cell receptor beta chains were all obtained from the same sample, sequenced in a study of cytomegalovirus exposure and HLA in healthy donors. The study ran its PCR with 60 Vbeta and 13 Jbeta primers. Sequencing used immunoSEQ multiplex PCR; TCRdb keeps in-frame clones, though not all of them. The sample contains 170,000 or so clones, around 82% of which appear only once. Source material: PBMCs. The source of these receptors is a boy aged 2 to 10 in good health and CMV-seronegative.

This clone was seen a few times. The rearrangement uses TRBV5-1 and TRBJ2-7, with TRBD2 matching over 10 bases. V dropped 1 base and J dropped 5; count of bases not matched to a gene: 6. The CDR3 covers 15 residues. Germline V CDR1 and CDR2: SGHRS, YFSETQ. The CDR3 is CASSLTSGAPDEQYF. The CDR3 nucleotides read TGCGCCAGCAGCTTGACTAGCGGGGCCCCCGACGAGCAGTACTTC.

The CDR3 DNA is TGCGCCAGCAGCCTGCAGCTTTTAAGGGACAGGGGGAATGAGCAGTTCTTC. This codes for CASSLQLLRDRGNEQFF. The chain links TRBV4-1 to TRBJ2-1, with TRBD1 identical over 11 bases. The V gene's germline CDR1 is MGHRA and CDR2 YSYEKL. The CDR3 runs 17 residues. Trimming cost V 4 bases and J 7 bases; bases outside gene matches: 12.

This chain uses TRBV27 with TRBJ2-3, with D maybe TRBD2 (5 bases). The ends were cut back, 5 bases at V and 6 bases at J, with 15 bases in the middle. CDR3 size: 14 residues. Germline CDR1 MNHEY, CDR2 SMNVEV (reference sequence). In nucleotides, the CDR3 is TGTGCCAGCAGTGTGTCAGCTATAGCGGATACGCAGTATTTT. The encoded protein is CASSVSAIADTQYF.

The chain uses TRBV5-1 and TRBJ1-1; 7 nucleotides line up with TRBD1. Losses at the gene ends were 0 bases for V and 3 bases for J; bases not matched to a gene: 5. CDR3 length equals 15 residues. CDR1 is SGHRS, CDR2 YFSETQ, per germline. The CDR3: CASSLGQGFDTEAFF. The DNA for the CDR3 is TGCGCCAGCAGCTTGGGACAGGGATTTGACACTGAAGCTTTCTTT.

The chain is built from TRBV5-8 and TRBJ1-4, with D perhaps TRBD1 (5 bases). Trimming pared 0 bases from V and 4 bases from J, leaving 10 bases between. This CDR3 has 15 amino acids. Per the germline V gene, CDR1 is SGHTS and CDR2 is YDEGEE. The CDR3 loop is CASSLGMDNNEKLFF. In nucleotides, the CDR3 is TGTGCCAGCAGCTTGGGGATGGACAATAATGAAAAACTGTTTTTT.

This sequence joins TRBV23-1 and TRBJ2-7; TRBD2 matches at 10 bases. TRBV23-1 is classed as an ORF, of uncertain function. The ends lost 3 bases at V and 6 bases at J; junction bases unmatched: 8. The CDR3 is made up of 15 amino acids. CDR3 sequence (DNA): TGCGCCAGCAGTCAGGGTCTAGCGGGAGTCTGCGAGCAGTACTTC. Protein: CASSQGLAGVCEQYF.

V and J are TRBV5-1 and TRBJ1-2; possible D gene TRBD1, 5 bases. The V gene lost 1 base and the J gene lost 4 bases, with 5 bases spanning the gap. This CDR3 spans 12 amino acids. The germline V gene encodes CDR1 SGHRS and CDR2 YFSETQ. The CDR3 is CASSLTGYGYTF. DNA of the CDR3: TGCGCCAGCAGCTTGACAGGCTATGGCTACACCTTC.

The gene calls are TRBV27 and TRBJ1-1; weak D call: TRBD1 (5 bases). The V end was cut by 3 bases, the J end by 1 base, with 6 bases between. The CDR3 is 13 amino acids. Germline CDR1 and CDR2: MNHEY and SMNVEV (reference sequence). The CDR3 DNA sequence: TGTGCCAGCAGTTTGGGGGGGAACACTGAAGCTTTCTTT. This codes for CASSLGGNTEAFF.

This clone showed up just once. This chain links TRBV7-9 with TRBJ2-1; TRBD2 matches 14 bases. Germline V gene sequence: CDR1 SEHNR, CDR2 FQNEAQ (reference sequence). This CDR3 spans 17 amino acids. Trimming at V came to 6 bases and at J to 7 bases, leaving 11 bases not matched to a gene. CDR3 in DNA: TGTGCCAGCAGTTCTTTGACTAGCGGGAGGGGTGTGAATGAGCAGTTCTTC. Protein: CASSSLTSGRGVNEQFF. The variable domain in full, completed from reference TRBV7-9 and TRBJ2-1, reads DTGVSQNPRHKITKRGQNVTFRCDPISEHNRLYWYRQTLGQGPEFLTYFQNEAQLEKSRLLSDRFSAERPKGSFSTLEIQRTEQGDSAMYLCASSSLTSGRGVNEQFFGPGTRLTVL.

The chain employs TRBV6-6 and TRBJ2-7; 7 nucleotides line up with TRBD2. V gave up 3 bases and J gave up 2 bases; unmatched junction bases: 1. Germline V gives CDR1 MNHNY, CDR2 SVGAGI (reference sequence). The CDR3 covers 13 residues. CDR3 sequence: CASSYRGAYEQYF. CDR3 in DNA: TGTGCCAGCAGTTATCGGGGGGCCTACGAGCAGTACTTC.

This chain connects TRBV7-9 to TRBJ2-1; tentatively, D is TRBD2 (5 bases). Germline-derived CDR1 and CDR2 are SEHNR and FQNEAQ (reference sequence). CDR3 length: 13 residues. V was shortened by 3 bases and J by 9 bases, with 12 bases between the two germline ends. The CDR3 loop is CASSLGASGEQFF. CDR3 coding DNA: TGTGCCAGCAGCTTGGGAGCTTCGGGTGAGCAGTTCTTC. Full variable domain (missing parts from reference TRBV7-9 and TRBJ2-1): DTGVSQNPRHKITKRGQNVTFRCDPISEHNRLYWYRQTLGQGPEFLTYFQNEAQLEKSRLLSDRFSAERPKGSFSTLEIQRTEQGDSAMYLCASSLGASGEQFFGPGTRLTVL.

This clone was detected a few times. V usage is TRBV28 and J usage is TRBJ1-1; 7 bases are shared with TRBD1. The germline gives CDR1 MDHEN, CDR2 SYDVKM. This CDR3 comprises 14 residues. V shed 5 bases and J 5 bases; nucleotides not matched to a gene: 8. The CDR3 DNA is TGTGCCAGCAGTACATACAGGGGATGGACTGAAGCTTTCTTT. Amino acid sequence: CASSTYRGWTEAFF.

This sequence joins TRBV18 and TRBJ2-1; 8 bases map to TRBD1. The CDR3 has 15 residues. Trimming took 3 bases from V and 4 from J; bases not matched to a gene: 5. The V gene's germline CDR1 is KGHSH and CDR2 LQKENI. The CDR3 here is CASSPGQVGYNEQFF. The DNA for the CDR3 is TGTGCCAGCTCACCGGGACAGGTTGGATACAATGAGCAGTTCTTC. The whole variable domain, filled in from reference TRBV18 and TRBJ2-1, reads NAGVMQNPRHLVRRRGQEARLRCSPMKGHSHVYWYRQLPEEGLKFMVYLQKENIIDESGMPKERFSAEFPKEGPSILRIQQVVRGDSAAYFCASSPGQVGYNEQFFGPGTRLTVL.

The J gene is TRBJ2-7, the V gene TRBV2; TRBD1 matches at 10 bases. Germline CDR1 SNHLY, CDR2 FYNNEI. The CDR3 sequence is 15 residues long. The ends lost 6 bases at V and 5 bases at J; junction bases unmatched: 10. CDR3 bases: TGTGCCAGCAGCCCGAGGACAGGGGGGATCGACGAGCAGTACTTC. It specifies CASSPRTGGIDEQYF.

As DNA, the CDR3 is TGTGCCTGGAGTGTATGGCGGGGGGGGCCTTCATATGGCTACACCTTC. Translating it yields CAWSVWRGGPSYGYTF. The chain is built from TRBV30 and TRBJ1-2; a weak D match, TRBD1 (6 bases). This CDR3 is 16 amino acids long. From germline, CDR1 is GTSNPN and CDR2 SVGIG (reference sequence). V lost 0 bases and J 5 bases, leaving 19 bases between the germline ends.

The rearrangement links TRBV7-2 to TRBJ2-1, with TRBD1 matching 8 bases. The CDR3 contains 14 residues. After removal of 4 bases from V and 5 bases from J, the junction contained 4 bases not matched to a gene. Germline assignment: CDR1 SGHTA and CDR2 FQGNSA. CDR3 nucleotides: TGTGCCAGCAGCTATGACAGGGGAGACAATGAGCAGTTCTTC. Protein: CASSYDRGDNEQFF.

This chain joins TRBV28 and TRBJ2-5; 7 bases map to TRBD1. Matching the DNA end better, TRBJ2-7 makes the J call doubtful. The CDR3 has 14 amino acids. Germline V lookup: CDR1 MDHEN, CDR2 SYDVKM. CDR3 coding DNA: TGTGCCAGCAGTTTAACAGGGGCGGTCTACGAGCAGTACTTC. Translated: CASSLTGAVYEQYF.